Presented here are 11 T cell receptor beta chains from one specimen sequenced in a study of blood T cell repertoires in COVID-19. Repertoires were generated with immunoSEQ multiplex PCR, while TCRdb's copy carries only in-frame clones and drops some. The table has approximately 150,000 clones, around 90% seen once. The source material was peripheral blood. Every receptor here comes from a woman between 45 and 65 years old with acute or convalescent COVID-19.

The chain is built from TRBV7-9 and TRBJ2-7; 10 bases align to TRBD1. CDR1 SEHNR and CDR2 FQNEAQ come from the germline V gene (reference sequence). This CDR3 is built from 15 residues. J lost 7 bases, V lost 3 bases, and 9 bases had no gene match. The CDR3: CASSFDWTGGKEQYF. In DNA form, the CDR3 reads TGTGCCAGCAGCTTCGACTGGACAGGGGGGAAAGAGCAGTACTTC.

The chain combines TRBV2 with TRBJ1-2; D remains unclear. CDR3 length equals 11 residues. The ends were cut back, 2 bases at V and 7 bases at J, with 5 bases in the middle. Germline V gene data show CDR1 as SNHLY and CDR2 as FYNNEI. The CDR3 loop reads CASSELVGYTF. The CDR3 DNA follows: TGTGCCAGCAGTGAACTTGTTGGCTACACCTTC.

The gene calls are TRBV7-9 and TRBJ1-2; D is uncertain. Germline CDR1 SEHNR, CDR2 FQNEAQ (reference sequence). This CDR3 contains 12 residues. V shed 2 bases and J shed 4 bases, with 5 bases lying between them. The CDR3 nucleotides are TGTGCCAGCAGCTTAAACGGCTATGGCTACACCTTC. Its protein is CASSLNGYGYTF.

CDR3 DNA sequence: TGTGCCAGCAGCCAAGGGCTCTGGAACTATGGCTACACCTTC. It codes for CASSQGLWNYGYTF. The genes are TRBV3-1 (or the pseudogene TRBV3-2) and TRBJ1-2, with no clear D. The CDR3 length is 14 residues. CDR1 is LGHDT, CDR2 YNNKEL, per germline (reference sequence). V gave up 1 base and J gave up 2 bases, with 8 bases separating them.

A few counts support this clone. V usage is TRBV7-2 and J usage is TRBJ2-2; the match to TRBD2 covers 8 bases. V was pared by 4 bases and J by 3 bases, with 7 bases of the junction left unmatched. The germline V gene has CDR1 SGHTA and CDR2 FQGNSA. The CDR3 contains 16 residues. The CDR3 is CASSSRSGGYTGELFF. Here the CDR3 DNA reads TGTGCCAGCAGCTCCCGTTCGGGGGGGTACACCGGGGAGCTGTTTTTT.

The CDR3 sequence: CASSYDPGTAEAFF. The CDR3 DNA reads TGTGCCAGCAGCTACGACCCCGGGACAGCTGAAGCTTTCTTT. This chain connects TRBV5-6 to TRBJ1-1; 7 nucleotides align to TRBD1. This CDR3 spans 14 amino acids. The germline CDR1 and CDR2 sequences are SGHDT and YYEEEE. After removal of 3 bases from V and 6 bases from J, the junction contained 8 bases not matched to a gene.

This clone has a handful of counts. J is TRBJ1-4 and V is TRBV6-1; the D gene is possibly TRBD1 (6 bases). The CDR3 spans 14 residues. CDR1 is MNHNS, CDR2 SASEGT, per germline. V was cut by 2 bases and J by 7 bases, with 11 bases left in between. In DNA form, the CDR3 reads TGTGCCAGCAGTGAAAGGGGAGGGGGTGAAAAACTGTTTTTT. This translates into CASSERGGGEKLFF.

The J gene is TRBJ2-1, the V gene TRBV5-1; D might be TRBD1 (6 bases). The CDR3 has 14 amino acids. V lost 0 bases, J lost 3 bases, and 7 bases lay in between. Germline assignment: CDR1 SGHRS and CDR2 YFSETQ. The CDR3 sequence is CASSLAGVYNEQFF. The CDR3 DNA is TGCGCCAGCAGCTTGGCAGGGGTCTACAATGAGCAGTTCTTC.

The chain uses TRBV5-6 and TRBJ1-2, with 7 bases that match TRBD1. The V gene end was trimmed by 0 bases and the J gene end by 8 bases; junction bases not matched to a gene: 4. The CDR3 contains 13 residues. Germline CDR1 is SGHDT and CDR2 is YYEEEE. DNA for the CDR3: TGTGCCAGCAGCTTGGGACAGGGTGGCGGCTACACCTTC. Protein product: CASSLGQGGGYTF. Full variable domain (outside the CDR3, taken from reference TRBV5-6 and TRBJ1-2): DAGVTQSPTHLIKTRGQQVTLRCSPKSGHDTVSWYQQALGQGPQFIFQYYEEEERQRGNFPDRFSGHQFPNYSSELNVNALLLGDSALYLCASSLGQGGGYTFGSGTRLTVV.

This clone occurred a few times. V is TRBV3-1 (or the pseudogene TRBV3-2) and J is TRBJ2-3, with D possibly matching TRBD1 (6 bases). Trimming removed 0 bases at V and 2 bases at J, with 12 bases between. CDR3 size: 16 residues. Germline V gene data show CDR1 as LGHDT and CDR2 as YNNKEL (reference sequence). CDR3 protein: CASSQDPGQTTDTQYF. Here the CDR3 DNA reads TGTGCCAGCAGCCAAGATCCCGGACAGACCACAGATACGCAGTATTTT.

J is TRBJ2-7 and V is TRBV6-5; D remains unclear. Between the trimmed V and J ends, which lost 6 bases and 2 bases, there was a span of 11 bases. In germline, CDR1 is MNHEY, CDR2 SVGAGI. The CDR3 sequence is 13 residues long. This chain's CDR3 is CASRAGLPYEQYF. CDR3 DNA: TGTGCCAGCAGGGCAGGTCTCCCCTACGAGCAGTACTTC.